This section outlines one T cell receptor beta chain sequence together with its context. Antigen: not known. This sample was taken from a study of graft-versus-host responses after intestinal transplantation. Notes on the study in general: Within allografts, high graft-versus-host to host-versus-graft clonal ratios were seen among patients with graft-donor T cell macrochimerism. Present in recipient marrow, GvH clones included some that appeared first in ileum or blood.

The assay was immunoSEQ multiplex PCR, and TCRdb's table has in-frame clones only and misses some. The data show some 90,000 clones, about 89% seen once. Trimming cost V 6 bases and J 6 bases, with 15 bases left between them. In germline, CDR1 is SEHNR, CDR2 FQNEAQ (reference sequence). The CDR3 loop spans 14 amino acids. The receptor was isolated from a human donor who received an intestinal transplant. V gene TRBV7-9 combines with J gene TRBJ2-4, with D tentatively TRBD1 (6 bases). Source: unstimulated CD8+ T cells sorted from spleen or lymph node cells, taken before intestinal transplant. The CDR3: CASRPTQGRNIQYF. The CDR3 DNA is TGTGCCAGCAGACCGACGCAGGGGCGAAACATTCAGTACTTC.